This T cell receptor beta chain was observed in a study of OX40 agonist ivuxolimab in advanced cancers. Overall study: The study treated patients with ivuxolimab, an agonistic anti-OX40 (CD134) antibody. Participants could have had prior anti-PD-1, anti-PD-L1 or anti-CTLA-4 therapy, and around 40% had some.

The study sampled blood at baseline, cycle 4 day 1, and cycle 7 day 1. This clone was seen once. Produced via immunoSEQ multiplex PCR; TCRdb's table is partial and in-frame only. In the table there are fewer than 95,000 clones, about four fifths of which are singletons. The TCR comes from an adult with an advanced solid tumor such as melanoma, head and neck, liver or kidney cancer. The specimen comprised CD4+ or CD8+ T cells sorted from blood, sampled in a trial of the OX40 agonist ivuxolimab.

CDR3 in DNA: TGTGCCAGCAGCAAAGTAATCGGGACCTCGAGCAATGACAATCAGCCCCAGCATTTT. Translation: CASSKVIGTSSNDNQPQHF. The V call is TRBV21-1, the J call TRBJ1-5. TRBV21-1 corresponds to a pseudogene. The CDR3 loop spans 19 amino acids.